The table lists the clone carrying this T cell receptor beta chain with a count of one. This entry comes from a study of blood T cell repertoires in COVID-19. Across the whole study: Sites in the United States, Italy and Spain provided acute and convalescent COVID-19 samples. The cDNA or gDNA used as material had been derived from T cells, B-cell-depleted T cells, or PBMCs.

V was cut by 2 bases and J by 8 bases, with 15 bases left in between. CDR3 length: 14 residues. The germline V gene has CDR1 MNHEY and CDR2 SVGAGI. The repertoire was sequenced with immunoSEQ multiplex PCR; TCRdb's copy has only in-frame clones and lacks some. The sample contains about 180,000 clones, 75% to 90% of which appear only once. Patients of the Seattle cohort, enrolled during active infection, were followed longitudinally. Material for sequencing was peripheral blood. This clonotype originated in a woman aged 70-85 years with COVID-19, enrolled during active disease. The chain joins TRBV6-5 to TRBJ1-2; weak D call: TRBD1 (5 bases). The CDR3 nucleotides read TGTGCCAGCAGTTACCTCGGACAATCAGGCGGCTACACCTTC. It codes for CASSYLGQSGGYTF.